This T cell receptor (beta chain) was found in a study of blood T cell repertoires in COVID-19. On the study more broadly: There were acute and convalescent COVID-19 samples, and they came from the United States, Italy and Spain.

Original handling: By means of reference gene primer amplification, nucleated cell counts were estimated. Data came from immunoSEQ multiplex PCR; TCRdb stores just in-frame clones and leaves some out. The DNA gave D and trimming, while V, J and clone size come from that table. The table lists 180,000 or so clones, roughly 90% of them singletons. The clonotype originates from a young man with active or convalescent COVID-19. The sample taken for sequencing was peripheral blood.

DNA of the CDR3: TGTGCCAGCAGCCCCCTGAATGAGGCTCAAGAGACCCAGTACTTC. Translation: CASSPLNEAQETQYF. This rearrangement joins TRBV4-2 to TRBJ2-5; D gene ambiguous. The V and J ends lost 4 bases and 2 bases respectively, with 14 bases between them. This CDR3 is 15 amino acids long. The V gene's germline CDR1 is LGHNA and CDR2 YNFKEQ.